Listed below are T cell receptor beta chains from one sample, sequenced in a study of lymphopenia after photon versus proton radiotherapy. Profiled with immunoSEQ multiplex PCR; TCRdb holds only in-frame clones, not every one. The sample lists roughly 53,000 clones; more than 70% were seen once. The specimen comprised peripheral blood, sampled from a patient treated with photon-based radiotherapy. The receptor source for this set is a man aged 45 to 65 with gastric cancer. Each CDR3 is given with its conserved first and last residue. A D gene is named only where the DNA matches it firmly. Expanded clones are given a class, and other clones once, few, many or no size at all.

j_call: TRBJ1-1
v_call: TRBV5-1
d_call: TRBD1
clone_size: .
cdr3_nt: TGCGCCAGCAGCCACGGACAGGCGAACACTGAAGCTTTCTTT
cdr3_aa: CASSHGQANTEAFF

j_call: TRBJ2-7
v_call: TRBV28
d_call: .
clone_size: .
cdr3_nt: TGTGCCAGCAGTTTAGACCCGGGCTCCTACGAGCAGTACTTC
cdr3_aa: CASSLDPGSYEQYF

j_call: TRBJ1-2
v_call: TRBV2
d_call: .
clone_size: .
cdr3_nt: TGTGCCAGCAGTCCCTTTTGGGGCGGCTACACCTTC
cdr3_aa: CASSPFWGGYTF

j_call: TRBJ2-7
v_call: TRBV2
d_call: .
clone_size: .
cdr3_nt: TGTGCCAGCAACCCCGGGCAGGTGCGATCGGGCGTGTACTTC
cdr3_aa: CASNPGQVRSGVYF

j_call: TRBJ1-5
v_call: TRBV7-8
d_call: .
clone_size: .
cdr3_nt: TGTGCCAGCAGCTTAAATTCGGCGGGGCCCAATCAGCCCCAGCATTTT
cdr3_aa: CASSLNSAGPNQPQHF

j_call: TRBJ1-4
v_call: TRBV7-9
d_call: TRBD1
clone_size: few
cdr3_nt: TGTGCCAGCAGCTCCTGGACAGGGCAGAATGAAAAACTGTTTTTT
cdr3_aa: CASSSWTGQNEKLFF

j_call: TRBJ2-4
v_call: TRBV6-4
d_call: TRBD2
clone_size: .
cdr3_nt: TGTGCCAGCAGTGACTTAGCGCCGACAGGACGTCTAGCGGGAGGGCCGGGAGGAAACATTCAGTACTTC
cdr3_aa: CASSDLAPTGRLAGGPGGNIQYF

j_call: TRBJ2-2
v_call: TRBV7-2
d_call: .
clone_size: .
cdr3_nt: TGTGCCAGCAGCTCGCAGCAGGGAAACCTCCCGAACACCGGGGAGCTGTTTTTT
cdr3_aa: CASSSQQGNLPNTGELFF

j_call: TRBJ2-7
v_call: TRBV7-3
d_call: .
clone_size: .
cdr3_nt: TGTGCCAGCAGCTTAATGGGCGGACCGGCTACCTACGAGCAGTACTTC
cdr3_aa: CASSLMGGPATYEQYF

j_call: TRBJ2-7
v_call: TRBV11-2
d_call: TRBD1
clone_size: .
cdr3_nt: TGTGCCAGCAGCTCCCTCCGGGACAGGGCCGAGCAGTACTTC
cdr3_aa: CASSSLRDRAEQYF

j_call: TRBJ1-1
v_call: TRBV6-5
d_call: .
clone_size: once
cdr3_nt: TGTGCCAGCAGTTACCCGCCCGGCATGAACACTGAAGCTTTCTTT
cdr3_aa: CASSYPPGMNTEAFF

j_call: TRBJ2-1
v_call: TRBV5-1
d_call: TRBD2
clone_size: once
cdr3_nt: TGCGCCAGCAGCCCTGGACTAGAACTGCCTGAGCAGTTCTTC
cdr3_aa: CASSPGLELPEQFF

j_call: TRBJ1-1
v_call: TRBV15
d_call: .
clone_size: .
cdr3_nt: TGTGCCACCAGCAGGCCCGGGACTCCAAACACTGAAGCTTTCTTT
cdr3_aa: CATSRPGTPNTEAFF

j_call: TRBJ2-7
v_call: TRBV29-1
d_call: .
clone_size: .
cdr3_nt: TGCAGCGTTAATCTCCCGAGGAAGGGGACTTACGAGCAGTACTTC
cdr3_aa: CSVNLPRKGTYEQYF

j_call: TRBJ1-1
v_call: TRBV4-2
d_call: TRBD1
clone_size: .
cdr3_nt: TGTGCCAGCAGCCAAGGAAGGACAGGGCCCATGAACACTGAAGCTTTCTTT
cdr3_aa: CASSQGRTGPMNTEAFF

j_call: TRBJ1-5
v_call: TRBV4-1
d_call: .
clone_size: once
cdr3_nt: TGCGCCAGCAGCCAAGCCCCGGTTAGCAATCAGCCCCAGCATTTT
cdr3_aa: CASSQAPVSNQPQHF

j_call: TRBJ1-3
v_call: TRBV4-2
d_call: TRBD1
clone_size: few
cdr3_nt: TGTGCCAGCAGCCAAGATAGGACAGGGACTGGAAACACCATATATTTT
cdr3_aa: CASSQDRTGTGNTIYF

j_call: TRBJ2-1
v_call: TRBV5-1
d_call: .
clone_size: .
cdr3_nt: TGCGCCAGCAGCCGAACGAACGGCCACAATGAGCAGTTCTTC
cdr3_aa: CASSRTNGHNEQFF

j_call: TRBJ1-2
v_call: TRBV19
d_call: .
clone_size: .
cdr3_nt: TGTGCCAGTAGTATTGGAGTACCCGGCTACACCTTC
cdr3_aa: CASSIGVPGYTF

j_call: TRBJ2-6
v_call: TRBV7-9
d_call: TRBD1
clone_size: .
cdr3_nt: TGTGCCAGCAGCTTAGGGGACAGCTACTCTGGGGCCAACGTCCTGACTTTC
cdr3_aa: CASSLGDSYSGANVLTF

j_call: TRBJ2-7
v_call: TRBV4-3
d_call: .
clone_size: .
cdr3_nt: TGCGCCAGCAGCGCTCGACGAGGCTACGAGCAGTACTTC
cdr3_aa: CASSARRGYEQYF

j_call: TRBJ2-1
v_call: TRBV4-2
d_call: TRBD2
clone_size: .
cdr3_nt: TGTGCCAGCAGCCAAGACCAGACTAGCTTCTTC
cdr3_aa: CASSQDQTSFF

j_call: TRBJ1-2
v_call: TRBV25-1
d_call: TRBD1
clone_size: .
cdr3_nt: TGTGCCAGCAGTCCCAGGGGGACCTATGGCTACACCTTC
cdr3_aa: CASSPRGTYGYTF

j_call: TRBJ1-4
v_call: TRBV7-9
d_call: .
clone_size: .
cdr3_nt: TGTGCCAGCAGCCCCAGGGGTGTTGCTAATGAAAAACTGTTTTTT
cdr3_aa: CASSPRGVANEKLFF

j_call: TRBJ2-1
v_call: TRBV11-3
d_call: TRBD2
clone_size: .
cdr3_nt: TGTGCCAGCAGCTCGACGGGACTAGCCTACAATGAGCAGTTCTTC
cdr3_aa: CASSSTGLAYNEQFF

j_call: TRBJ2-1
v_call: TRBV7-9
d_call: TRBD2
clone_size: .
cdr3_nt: TGTGCCAGCAGCCTGGGGACTAGCGGGAGGGGAGATGAGCAGTTCTTC
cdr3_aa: CASSLGTSGRGDEQFF

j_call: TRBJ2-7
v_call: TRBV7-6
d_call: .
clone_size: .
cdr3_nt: TGTGCCAGCAGCTTATCGGTCCAGGGGGGTGCCGAGCAGTACTTC
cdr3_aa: CASSLSVQGGAEQYF

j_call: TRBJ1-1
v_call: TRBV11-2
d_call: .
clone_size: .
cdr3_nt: TGTGCCAGCAGCCGGAGTGCAGGGAAGAACACTGAAGCTTTCTTT
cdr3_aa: CASSRSAGKNTEAFF

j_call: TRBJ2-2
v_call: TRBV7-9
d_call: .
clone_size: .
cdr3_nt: TGTGCCAGCAGCCCCCGCTTGGGCTCGAACACCGGGGAGCTGTTTTTT
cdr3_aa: CASSPRLGSNTGELFF

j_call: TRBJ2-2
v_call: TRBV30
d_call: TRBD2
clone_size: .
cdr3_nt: TGTGCCTGGAGGGCCAAGGGACTAGCGTGGGACACCGGGGAGCTGTTTTTT
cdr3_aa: CAWRAKGLAWDTGELFF

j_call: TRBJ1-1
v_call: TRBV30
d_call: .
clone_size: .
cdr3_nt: TGTGCCTGGACTGAGATGCTCTACACTGAAGCTTTCTTT
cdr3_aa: CAWTEMLYTEAFF

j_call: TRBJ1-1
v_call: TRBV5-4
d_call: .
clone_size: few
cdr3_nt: TGTGCCAGCAGCGAAGGGGGGACTGAAGCTTTCTTT
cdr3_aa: CASSEGGTEAFF

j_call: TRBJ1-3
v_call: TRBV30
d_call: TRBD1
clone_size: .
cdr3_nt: TGTGCCTGGGCTCGGGACAGGGGGTTTCGAAACACCATATATTTT
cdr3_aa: CAWARDRGFRNTIYF

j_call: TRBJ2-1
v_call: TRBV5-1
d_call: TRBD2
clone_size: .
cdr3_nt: TGCGCCAGCAGCTTGGCCACGGGACTAGCGGGAGTCAATGAGCAGTTCTTC
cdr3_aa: CASSLATGLAGVNEQFF

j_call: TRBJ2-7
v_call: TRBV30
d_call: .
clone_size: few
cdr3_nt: TGTGCCTGCGGGGTCTACGAGCAGTACTTC
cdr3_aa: CACGVYEQYF

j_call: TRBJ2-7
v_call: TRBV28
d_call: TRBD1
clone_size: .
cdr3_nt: TGTGCCAGCACCAGACAGGGCGGGCCGGAGCAGTACTTC
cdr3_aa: CASTRQGGPEQYF

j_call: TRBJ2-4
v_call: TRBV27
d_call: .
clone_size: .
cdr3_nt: TGTGCCAGCAGTTTAACCCGGGGTAACCCCCCACACTTC
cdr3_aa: CASSLTRGNPPHF

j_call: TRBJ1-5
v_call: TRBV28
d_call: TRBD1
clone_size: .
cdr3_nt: TGTGCCAGCAGTTACCCGGGACAGGAGGTTAATCAGCCCCAGCATTTT
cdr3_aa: CASSYPGQEVNQPQHF

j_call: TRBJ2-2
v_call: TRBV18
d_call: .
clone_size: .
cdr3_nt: TGTGCCAGCTCATTCACCATTTTCCGGGGGACAACGAACACCGGGGAGCTGTTTTTT
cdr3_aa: CASSFTIFRGTTNTGELFF

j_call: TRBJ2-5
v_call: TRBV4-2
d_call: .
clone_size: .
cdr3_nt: TGTGCCAGCAGCCACCCGGGACTTGAGGGAGAGACCCAGTACTTC
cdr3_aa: CASSHPGLEGETQYF

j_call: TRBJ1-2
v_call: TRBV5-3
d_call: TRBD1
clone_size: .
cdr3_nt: TGTGCCAGCAGCCCCCGGGGACAGGGCTCATATGGCTACACCTTC
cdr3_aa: CASSPRGQGSYGYTF

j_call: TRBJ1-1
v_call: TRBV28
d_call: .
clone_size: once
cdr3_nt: TGTGCCAGCAGTCCCCAGGACACCTATGAAGCTTTCTTT
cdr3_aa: CASSPQDTYEAFF

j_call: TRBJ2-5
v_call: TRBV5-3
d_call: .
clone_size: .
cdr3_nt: TGTGCCAGAAGCTTTGGTCCTCCCTCTGGGCAGAAGGAGACCCAGTACTTC
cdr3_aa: CARSFGPPSGQKETQYF

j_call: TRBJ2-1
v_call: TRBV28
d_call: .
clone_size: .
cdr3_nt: TGTGCCAGCAGTTTATGGGCCCTGCCCTACAATGAGCAGTTCTTC
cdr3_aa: CASSLWALPYNEQFF

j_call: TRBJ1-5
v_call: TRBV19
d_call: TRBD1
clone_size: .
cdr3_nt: TGTGCCAGTAGTATAGGCGGGACAGGCTATAGCAATCAGCCCCAGCATTTT
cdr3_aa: CASSIGGTGYSNQPQHF

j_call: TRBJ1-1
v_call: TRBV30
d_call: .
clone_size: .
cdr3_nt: TGTGCCTGGAGTGTACCCGAGCTGGGGGCGAACACTGAAGCTTTCTTT
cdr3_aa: CAWSVPELGANTEAFF